This TCR beta chain was retrieved from a study of blood T cell repertoires in COVID-19. Study-wide background: Material from acute and convalescent COVID-19 was sourced from the United States, Italy and Spain. T cells, B-cell-depleted T cells, or PBMCs supplied cDNA or gDNA.

Seattle enrolled patients during active infection and tracked them longitudinally. Using immunoSEQ multiplex PCR, the repertoire was profiled, and TCRdb retains in-frame clones only, with some absent. The sample includes roughly 410,000 clones, approximately 90% of them seen just once. The CDR3 covers 14 residues. Deletions cut 0 bases from V and 7 bases from J, with 10 bases between. CDR1 and CDR2 from the germline V gene are SNHLY and FYNNEI. The clonotype originates from a woman in her 40s with COVID-19, enrolled during active disease. J is TRBJ1-5 and V is TRBV2; D is unresolved. Sequencing input: peripheral blood. CDR3 loop: CASSEAVLLQPQHF. As DNA, the CDR3 is TGTGCCAGCAGTGAAGCGGTCTTACTCCAGCCCCAGCATTTT.